This T cell receptor (beta chain) was sequenced during a study of blood T cells in healthy people across ages (dated by TCRdb to the mid-2010s). For the study in its entirety: Template switching captured roughly one uniquely barcoded TCR beta cDNA molecule per two T cells in model experiments. Age-related changes in TCR beta repertoire diversity were measured in the study by deep sequencing normalized with unique cDNA molecular identifiers. Four age groups were formed from the donors: young (average approximately 15 years), middle-aged (approximately 41), aged (under 70) and long-lived (about 80). To avoid experimental bias, donors of different ages were spread randomly across the sequencing lanes. For two donors (one aged 18 to 30 and one aged 80 or older), the study analyzed two additional independent replicas of 1 million unique cDNA reads from the same blood draw.

The approximately 40 donors, aged about 6 to 90 years, were systemically healthy Caucasian individuals from Russia. About 10 milliliters of peripheral blood were collected from each donor into EDTA-treated Vacutainer tubes. Ficoll-Paque density-gradient centrifugation was used to isolate PBMCs, with at least 7 million obtained per sample. Total RNA was extracted from PBMCs with Trizol reagent, with at least 6 micrograms obtained per sample. Naive CD45RAhigh/CD27high T cell percentages were measured by flow cytometry on a PBMC aliquot from every donor. Study-wide findings and limitations: Estimates of total diversity based on one million sequenced T cells were considered lower bounds and underestimates. Because donor CMV infection status was unknown, age-related changes in expanded clonotypes were potentially confounded. Observed TCR beta diversity per million T cells fell roughly linearly with age, and a significant reduction was already apparent by age around 39. Observed TCR beta diversity correlated strongly with the percentage of naive T cells measured by flow cytometry. Compared with the aged group, the long-lived group had more naive CD4+ T cells, fewer expanded clones and increased TCR diversity, suggesting age selection. Since profiling was done on bulk unsorted PBMCs, naive and antigen-experienced compartments could not be conclusively compared.

Libraries were built with 5' RACE. TCRdb records Illumina HiSeq 2500 as the sequencer. A second PCR of roughly 6 to 11 cycles was performed with a sample-barcoded 5' primer and a J-beta primer mix. Each TCR beta cDNA molecule received a unique molecular identifier from a template-switch 5' adaptor carrying 12 random nucleotides. Each sample yielded at least 3 million CDR3-containing paired-end reads. The Mint cDNA synthesis kit, primed by a TRBC-specific oligonucleotide, was used to synthesize first-strand cDNA from all RNA. After uracil-DNA glycosylase treatment, a first 18-cycle PCR used universal primers M1SS and BC2_uni_R on all cDNA. As for how the authors treated the data: Normalization of each sample was performed by random selection of 1 million high-quality reads, each carrying a distinct molecular identifier. Reads with shared molecular identifiers were discarded instead of being binned into consensus sequences. CDR3 identification, clonotype clustering and error correction used MiTCR with a Q25 quality threshold and the strictest error-elimination algorithm. A nonparametric unseen species model using Euler transformation provided a lower-bound estimate of total TCR beta diversity. The public reads were reprocessed in TCRdb via fastp at Q25 and MiXCR, keeping in-frame beta chains. Each CDR3 protein gets just one entry, which takes the most common genes and DNA from the rows behind it. The V and J calls reflect TCRdb's pipeline rather than the authors' work. This sample lists under 2 million distinct CDR3 sequences; 34% were detected once. The top ten clonotypes cover over 9% of the sample.

CDR1 LGHDT and CDR2 YNNKEL were looked up in the germline V gene (reference sequence). Between the V and J ends, shortened by 0 bases and 1 base respectively, the junction contains 9 bases. The CDR3 spans 15 residues, from the cysteine through the phenylalanine. Only the CDR3 region is kept as DNA, spanning 45 bases read in frame from base 1. Points on this clonotype: The clone's antigen remains unknown. Base qualities are not recorded, but no much larger clone differs from it by a single base.

The chain is assembled from TRBV3-1 and TRBJ1-1; the D segment cannot be called with confidence. Sequenced material: blood. The receptor was derived from a woman in her 30s in good health. The CDR3 protein: CASSQEWRQNTEAFF. The nucleotide sequence is TGTGCCAGCAGCCAAGAATGGCGACAGAACACTGAAGCTTTCTTT.